This is a list of T cell receptor beta chains from one sample in a study of cytomegalovirus exposure and HLA in healthy donors. Generated by immunoSEQ multiplex PCR, the TCRdb table keeps only in-frame clones and is missing some. The table records approximately 170,000 clones, roughly 80% of them present only once. Material: PBMCs. Source of these receptors: a woman aged 25 to 39 in good health and CMV-seropositive. Each CDR3 is given with its conserved first and last residue. D genes are given only for firm matches.

j_call: TRBJ2-7
v_call: TRBV7-2
d_call: -
cdr3_aa: CASSLDSGYEQYF

j_call: TRBJ1-1
v_call: TRBV6-5
d_call: TRBD1
cdr3_aa: CASTGGRTEAFF

j_call: TRBJ1-4
v_call: TRBV11-2
d_call: -
cdr3_aa: CASSYSANEKLFF

j_call: TRBJ1-4
v_call: TRBV2
d_call: TRBD1
cdr3_aa: CASSGTGALTADEKLFF

j_call: TRBJ2-7
v_call: TRBV28
d_call: -
cdr3_aa: CASSFPDEQYF

j_call: TRBJ1-5
v_call: TRBV19
d_call: -
cdr3_aa: CASSPQGKGNQPQHF

j_call: TRBJ2-3
v_call: TRBV2
d_call: TRBD1
cdr3_aa: CASSEVGRDRGTDTQYF

j_call: TRBJ2-1
v_call: TRBV9
d_call: -
cdr3_aa: CASSVAGVNEQFF

j_call: TRBJ2-1
v_call: TRBV19
d_call: -
cdr3_aa: CASSTDRSSYNEQFF

j_call: TRBJ2-1
v_call: TRBV18
d_call: -
cdr3_aa: CASSLVPQSEQFF

j_call: TRBJ2-7
v_call: TRBV28
d_call: -
cdr3_aa: CASLNGLSGGDEQYF

j_call: TRBJ2-7
v_call: TRBV7-9
d_call: TRBD2
cdr3_aa: CASSITSGIYEQYF

j_call: TRBJ1-5
v_call: TRBV28
d_call: -
cdr3_aa: CASSLEGGGQPQHF

j_call: TRBJ2-3
v_call: TRBV10-1
d_call: TRBD1
cdr3_aa: CASSEWGQGRSDTQYF

j_call: TRBJ2-7
v_call: TRBV13
d_call: TRBD1
cdr3_aa: CASSLYGTGGIEQYF

j_call: TRBJ1-4
v_call: TRBV21-1
d_call: -
cdr3_aa: CASFHGGKLFF

j_call: TRBJ1-1
v_call: TRBV29-1
d_call: -
cdr3_aa: CSGQHTEAFF

j_call: TRBJ1-5
v_call: TRBV19
d_call: -
cdr3_aa: CASRTGTSNQPQHF

j_call: TRBJ1-1
v_call: TRBV5-5
d_call: -
cdr3_aa: CASSPGGMNTEAFF

j_call: TRBJ2-1
v_call: TRBV19
d_call: TRBD2
cdr3_aa: CASSMGGGYNEQFF

j_call: TRBJ1-4
v_call: TRBV6-5
d_call: -
cdr3_aa: CASSEDENEKLFF

j_call: TRBJ1-1
v_call: TRBV27
d_call: -
cdr3_aa: CASSLRQRYEAFF

j_call: TRBJ2-3
v_call: TRBV11-2
d_call: -
cdr3_aa: CASSLEVSLGGTQYF

j_call: TRBJ2-3
v_call: TRBV28
d_call: TRBD2
cdr3_aa: CASSLGSGVSTDTQYF

j_call: TRBJ2-7
v_call: TRBV9
d_call: -
cdr3_aa: CASSASANSYEQYF

j_call: TRBJ1-2
v_call: TRBV14
d_call: -
cdr3_aa: CASSIQGYGYTF

j_call: TRBJ2-1
v_call: TRBV29-1
d_call: TRBD1
cdr3_aa: CSVVGTVTYNEQFF

j_call: TRBJ2-6
v_call: TRBV5-6
d_call: TRBD1
cdr3_aa: CASSLGTGAGANVLTF

j_call: TRBJ1-2
v_call: TRBV27
d_call: TRBD1
cdr3_aa: CASSPTGGGEGYTF

j_call: TRBJ1-4
v_call: TRBV25-1
d_call: -
cdr3_aa: CASSPTGNEKLFF

j_call: TRBJ2-4
v_call: TRBV28
d_call: TRBD2
cdr3_aa: CASSFFSSGQGGAKNIQYF

j_call: TRBJ2-1
v_call: TRBV11-2
d_call: TRBD1
cdr3_aa: CASSLVGTGYEQFF

j_call: TRBJ1-3
v_call: TRBV6-1
d_call: -
cdr3_aa: CASSPEEDSGNTIYF

j_call: TRBJ1-1
v_call: TRBV6-5
d_call: -
cdr3_aa: CASSTGYTEAFF

j_call: TRBJ2-7
v_call: TRBV6-1
d_call: TRBD1
cdr3_aa: CASSEEDRGRYEQYF

j_call: TRBJ2-1
v_call: TRBV28
d_call: TRBD2
cdr3_aa: CASSCRLAGEGEQFF

j_call: TRBJ2-1
v_call: TRBV5-6
d_call: -
cdr3_aa: CASSFIRDTYNEQFF

j_call: TRBJ2-5
v_call: TRBV2
d_call: TRBD1
cdr3_aa: CATGTGRLQETQYF

j_call: TRBJ1-5
v_call: TRBV28
d_call: TRBD1
cdr3_aa: CASSLFPRDRGRDQPQHF

j_call: TRBJ2-7
v_call: TRBV4-1
d_call: TRBD1
cdr3_aa: CASSQNRDRAYEQYF

j_call: TRBJ1-3
v_call: TRBV11-2
d_call: -
cdr3_aa: CASSLQGSGNTIYF

j_call: TRBJ2-7
v_call: TRBV7-9
d_call: -
cdr3_aa: CASTTPGAGVPYEQYF

j_call: TRBJ2-7
v_call: TRBV28
d_call: TRBD1
cdr3_aa: CASSLEQGVREQYF

j_call: TRBJ2-2
v_call: TRBV28
d_call: TRBD2
cdr3_aa: CASSSLLAGVGELFF